This passage covers 32 T cell receptor beta chains from one sample sequenced in a study of blood T cell repertoires in COVID-19. Here immunoSEQ multiplex PCR was the method, and the copy in TCRdb shows in-frame clones only, minus some. Here the sample spans fewer than 250,000 clones, approximately 90% being singletons. The sequencing sample was made of peripheral blood. The receptors were sampled from a man in his forties with acute or convalescent COVID-19.

The chain has TRBV7-2 and TRBJ2-5; 12 bases are shared with TRBD2. Per germline, CDR1 SGHTA and CDR2 FQGNSA. V dropped 4 bases and J dropped 5; count of bases not matched to a gene: 11. This CDR3 is built from 17 residues. CDR3: CASSSEGGLAGGETQYF. The DNA for the CDR3 is TGTGCCAGCAGCTCAGAGGGTGGTCTAGCGGGAGGGGAGACCCAGTACTTC.

This clone was counted between two and nine times. The chain links TRBV19 to TRBJ2-7; TRBD2 is a possible D gene (6 bases). The ends were cut back, 5 bases at V and 4 bases at J, with 12 bases in the middle. Germline V gene sequence: CDR1 LNHDA, CDR2 SQIVND (reference sequence). The length of the CDR3 is 13 residues. The DNA of the CDR3 is TGTGCCAGTAGTTCTGAACGGGGGTACGAGCAGTACTTC. Amino acid sequence: CASSSERGYEQYF.

This chain connects TRBV29-1 to TRBJ2-1; 11 nucleotides align to TRBD2. This CDR3 region has 14 residues. Trimming took 4 bases from V and 8 from J; bases not matched to a gene: 7. The V gene's germline CDR1 is SQVTM and CDR2 ANQGSEA. The DNA for the CDR3 is TGCAGCGTTGTCCCTAGCGGGGGGTTAGATGAGCAGTTCTTC. Protein: CSVVPSGGLDEQFF.

The chain links TRBV19 to TRBJ1-1, with 7 bases aligning to TRBD1. With V trimmed by 0 bases and J by 6 bases, 13 bases remained unmatched. The CDR3 contains 17 residues. Germline V lookup: CDR1 LNHDA, CDR2 SQIVND (reference sequence). The CDR3 DNA sequence: TGTGCCAGTAGTATAGAGGAGACAGGGAGACTCCTGCCTGAAGCTTTCTTT. This encodes CASSIEETGRLLPEAFF.

The V gene is TRBV6-5, the J gene TRBJ2-7, with 8 bases that match TRBD2. The CDR3 runs to 15 residues. Germline assignment: CDR1 MNHEY and CDR2 SVGAGI. J gave up 0 bases and V 7 bases, and 8 bases lay outside the gene matches. Written as DNA, the CDR3 is TGTGCCAGCACCACGGGAGGGGCCAGCTCCTACGAGCAGTACTTC. Translation: CASTTGGASSYEQYF.

This chain connects TRBV7-9 to TRBJ1-2; D is ambiguous. V was shortened by 1 base and J by 7 bases, with 10 bases between the two germline ends. Germline V gene lookup returns CDR1 SEHNR and CDR2 FQNEAQ (reference sequence). CDR3 size: 13 residues. The CDR3 reads CASSLDLSSGYTF. CDR3 nucleotides: TGTGCCAGCAGCTTAGACCTCTCGAGTGGCTACACCTTC.

This clone was detected a few times. V usage is TRBV6-4 and J usage is TRBJ2-7; 8 positions agree with TRBD1. The ends lost 5 bases at V and 3 bases at J; junction bases unmatched: 3. This CDR3 has 13 amino acids. The germline gives CDR1 MRHNA, CDR2 SNTAGT. As DNA, the CDR3 is TGTGCCAGCAGTATCGACAGGGGCTACGAGCAGTACTTC. Encoded protein: CASSIDRGYEQYF.

V gene TRBV20-1 combines with J gene TRBJ2-3, with TRBD2 matching 13 bases. V was clipped by 3 bases and J by 4 bases; unmatched bases: 10. The CDR3 consists of 17 residues. CDR1 is DFQATT, CDR2 SNEGSKA, per germline (reference sequence). In DNA, the CDR3 is TGCAGTGCTAGTCGAGGACTAGCGGGAGATAGCGCAGATACGCAGTATTTT. Translation: CSASRGLAGDSADTQYF.

The rearrangement links TRBV7-3 to TRBJ2-1; 7 bases align to TRBD1. V lost 2 bases, J lost 5 bases, and 6 bases stayed unmatched. The germline CDR1 and CDR2 sequences are SGHTA and FQGTGA. The CDR3 runs to 15 residues. CDR3: CASSLEGAGNNEQFF. CDR3 bases: TGTGCCAGCAGCTTAGAGGGGGCAGGTAACAATGAGCAGTTCTTC. The variable domain in full, with the rest retrieved from reference TRBV7-3 and TRBJ2-1, is GAGVSQTPSNKVTEKGKYVELRCDPISGHTALYWYRQSLGQGPEFLIYFQGTGAADDSGLPNDRFFAVRPEGSVSTLKIQRTERGDSAVYLCASSLEGAGNNEQFFGPGTRLTVL.

The rearrangement uses TRBV11-2 and TRBJ2-1; possible D gene TRBD1, 6 bases. V lost 3 bases to trimming and J lost 5 bases, with 8 bases between them. Germline-derived CDR1 and CDR2 are SGHAT and FQNNGV. The CDR3 runs 13 residues. The CDR3 spells CASSFAGDNEQFF. The CDR3 bases are TGTGCCAGCAGCTTTGCAGGGGACAATGAGCAGTTCTTC. Looking up the rest from reference TRBV11-2 and TRBJ2-1 gives the full variable domain: EAGVAQSPRYKIIEKRQSVAFWCNPISGHATLYWYQQILGQGPKLLIQFQNNGVVDDSQLPKDRFSAERLKGVDSTLKIQPAKLEDSAVYLCASSFAGDNEQFFGPGTRLTVL.

The chain employs TRBV7-9 and TRBJ1-1, with TRBD1 matching over 10 bases. V gave up 5 bases and J gave up 1 base; unmatched junction bases: 4. The CDR3 runs to 15 residues. The V gene's germline CDR1 is SEHNR and CDR2 FQNEAQ (reference sequence). CDR3 in amino acids: CASSAGTGANTEAFF. The CDR3 coding sequence is TGTGCCAGCAGCGCCGGGACAGGGGCGAACACTGAAGCTTTCTTT.

The chain has TRBV9 and TRBJ1-1; 7 bases line up with TRBD1. This CDR3 is built from 15 residues. Trimming removed 2 bases from V and 4 bases from J; junction bases left unmatched: 8. Looked up from germline, CDR1 is SGDLS and CDR2 is YYNGEE. DNA of the CDR3: TGTGCCAGCAGCGTGGGATTTCAGGGGGTCACTGAAGCTTTCTTT. It is translated as CASSVGFQGVTEAFF. Based on the CDR3 plus reference TRBV9 and TRBJ1-1, the full variable domain is DSGVTQTPKHLITATGQRVTLRCSPRSGDLSVYWYQQSLDQGLQFLIQYYNGEERAKGNILERFSAQQFPDLHSELNLSSLELGDSALYFCASSVGFQGVTEAFFGQGTRLTVV.

The chain has TRBV27 and TRBJ2-7; perhaps TRBD2 as D (6 bases). Looked up from germline, CDR1 is MNHEY and CDR2 is SMNVEV (reference sequence). This CDR3 spans 13 amino acids. Between the trimmed V and J ends, which lost 0 bases and 5 bases, there was a span of 8 bases. The CDR3 region is CASSLSAGNEQYF. CDR3 bases: TGTGCCAGCAGTTTATCTGCGGGGAACGAGCAGTACTTC.

The V call is TRBV4-1, the J call TRBJ2-7, with 9 bases that match TRBD2. CDR1 and CDR2 from the germline V gene are MGHRA and YSYEKL. Trimming took 0 bases from V and 3 from J; bases not matched to a gene: 9. The CDR3 totals 17 residues. DNA for the CDR3: TGCGCCAGCAGCCAAGATCGCGGGGGGGCTCCGTACTACGAGCAGTACTTC. It codes for CASSQDRGGAPYYEQYF.

J is TRBJ2-7 and V is TRBV28; the match to TRBD2 covers 12 bases. Trimming took 5 bases from V and 7 from J; bases not matched to a gene: 6. The CDR3 covers 14 residues. Germline assignment: CDR1 MDHEN and CDR2 SYDVKM. CDR3 in amino acids: CASSLAGGPREQYF. CDR3 coding DNA: TGTGCCAGCAGTCTAGCGGGAGGGCCGCGGGAGCAGTACTTC.

V gene TRBV4-1 combines with J gene TRBJ2-3; 7 bases match TRBD2. V was clipped by 3 bases and J by 1 base; unmatched bases: 7. The CDR3 extends over 16 amino acids. Germline values: CDR1 MGHRA, CDR2 YSYEKL. The DNA of the CDR3 is TGCGCCAGCAGCCAGATAAGCGGGGTAGGCACAGATACGCAGTATTTT. This encodes CASSQISGVGTDTQYF.

This chain links TRBV28 with TRBJ1-1; no clear D. V was clipped by 5 bases and J by 10 bases, with 17 bases between them. The CDR3 totals 13 residues. CDR1 and CDR2 (germline): MDHEN, SYDVKM. CDR3 coding DNA: TGTGCCAGCAGTACTCGAACCCCAGGCCGAGCTTTCTTT. Translation: CASSTRTPGRAFF.

This clone was seen just once. The J gene is TRBJ1-6, the V gene TRBV11-1, with 10 bases fitting TRBD1. The CDR3 is 14 amino acids. Germline CDR1 is SGHAT and CDR2 is FQDESV (reference sequence). V lost 5 bases and J lost 11; bases outside the gene matches: 6. CDR3 loop: CASSLGQGSPPLHF. The DNA for the CDR3 is TGTGCCAGCAGCCTGGGACAGGGGAGTCCACCCCTCCACTTT.

This chain uses TRBV5-4 with TRBJ2-1; D gene ambiguous. CDR1 and CDR2 (germline): SGHNT, YYREEE (reference sequence). The CDR3 runs to 12 residues. Trimming stripped 0 bases from V and 7 bases from J, with 5 bases between. CDR3 in DNA: TGTGCCAGCAGCTTGGGAGTAAATGAGCAGTTCTTC. As protein: CASSLGVNEQFF.

This clone was seen just once. The rearrangement uses TRBV24-1 and TRBJ2-7, with a weak D call TRBD1 (6 bases). Germline V gives CDR1 KGHDR, CDR2 SFDVKD. The CDR3 runs to 15 residues. Trimming shortened V by 3 bases and J by 4 bases, and 15 bases separated the two germline ends. The CDR3 reads CATSDGGQGIYEQYF. Here the CDR3 DNA reads TGTGCCACCAGTGATGGCGGTCAGGGGATTTACGAGCAGTACTTC.

The chain recombines TRBV28 with TRBJ1-5; a possible D gene is TRBD1 (5 bases). Germline V gives CDR1 MDHEN, CDR2 SYDVKM. The V and J ends lost 6 bases and 7 bases respectively, with 10 bases between them. The CDR3 is 12 amino acids. CDR3 sequence reads: CASRVQGQPQHF. The DNA of the CDR3 is TGTGCCAGCAGGGTTCAGGGCCAGCCCCAGCATTTT.

The rearrangement uses TRBV4-1 and TRBJ1-4; tentatively, D is TRBD1 (5 bases). V was trimmed by 6 bases and J by 3 bases, leaving 14 bases between them. The germline V gene has CDR1 MGHRA and CDR2 YSYEKL. CDR3 size: 15 residues. The CDR3 reads CASRHYRFANEKLFF. The CDR3 nucleotides are TGCGCCAGCAGGCACTACAGGTTTGCTAATGAAAAACTGTTTTTT.

The CDR3 here is CASKVGQGAPDENIQYF. Written as DNA, the CDR3 is TGTGCCAGTAAGGTCGGACAGGGGGCGCCAGATGAAAACATTCAGTACTTC. This chain connects TRBV19 to TRBJ2-4; TRBD1 aligns across 11 bases. Germline V gene lookup returns CDR1 LNHDA and CDR2 SQIVND (reference sequence). This CDR3 is built from 17 residues. The V gene end was trimmed by 7 bases and the J gene end by 5 bases; junction bases not matched to a gene: 13.

V gene TRBV28 combines with J gene TRBJ2-3; 8 positions match TRBD2. The CDR3 extends over 13 amino acids. Germline-derived CDR1 and CDR2 are MDHEN and SYDVKM. With V trimmed by 11 bases and J by 3 bases, 7 bases remained unmatched. Written as DNA, the CDR3 is TGTGCCGGTGGGACTAGACCTACAGATACGCAGTATTTT. This gives the protein CAGGTRPTDTQYF.

The chain carries TRBV19 and TRBJ1-6; TRBD1 matches 7 bases. This CDR3 is 15 amino acids long. Per germline, CDR1 LNHDA and CDR2 SQIVND (reference sequence). V lost 4 bases to trimming and J lost 10 bases; unmatched junction nucleotides: 10. CDR3 sequence (DNA): TGTGCCAGTAGTACCTTACAGGGGATCGGATCACCCCTCCACTTT. Encoded protein: CASSTLQGIGSPLHF.

V usage is TRBV10-1 and J usage is TRBJ2-1, with TRBD2 identical over 9 bases. J was trimmed by 3 bases and V by 4 bases; bases with no gene match: 7. This CDR3 spans 16 amino acids. CDR1 WNHNN and CDR2 SYGVQD come from the germline V gene (reference sequence). The CDR3 loop reads CASSVASGTCYNEQFF. As DNA, the CDR3 is TGCGCCAGCAGTGTGGCTAGCGGGACCTGCTACAATGAGCAGTTCTTC.

V usage is TRBV7-3 and J usage is TRBJ2-1; D unresolved. Germline CDR1 is SGHTA and CDR2 is FQGTGA. Deletions cut 6 bases from V and 5 bases from J, with 17 bases between. The CDR3 runs 15 residues. CDR3 sequence reads: CASSLRYGPDNEQFF. The CDR3 nucleotides are TGTGCCAGCAGTCTACGGTATGGGCCTGACAATGAGCAGTTCTTC.

Only one count was recorded for this clone. The junction departs from the called germline gene at one end, perhaps through a read error. The chain recombines TRBV27 with TRBJ2-7, with TRBD1 matching over 7 bases. The CDR3 has 13 amino acids. Germline CDR1 MNHEY, CDR2 SMNVEV (reference sequence). CDR3 DNA: TGTGCCAGCACTACCCGGGGACAGTTCCAACTGAGGTTC. Its translation: CASTTRGQFQLRF.

This sequence joins TRBV7-2 and TRBJ2-7; D is undetermined. The V end lost 1 base, the J end lost 2 bases, and 12 bases lay between the germline ends. CDR1 is SGHTA, CDR2 FQGNSA, per germline. The CDR3 has 15 amino acids. This CDR3 is CASSLVRHSTYEQYF. The CDR3 DNA reads as TGTGCCAGCAGCTTAGTGCGTCACAGCACCTACGAGCAGTACTTC.

DNA for the CDR3: TGCAGTGCTAGTTCAGGGGGAAAAAGTCAGCCCCAGCATTTT. It codes for CSASSGGKSQPQHF. This chain links TRBV20-1 with TRBJ1-5; 7 bases fit TRBD1. Germline V gene data show CDR1 as DFQATT and CDR2 as SNEGSKA (reference sequence). The junction had 8 bases not matched to a gene; V was cut back by 3 bases and J by 6 bases. This CDR3 contains 14 residues.

The chain employs TRBV10-3 and TRBJ2-6; TRBD1 might be the D (7 bases). The germline CDR1 and CDR2 sequences are ENHRY and SYGVKD. V lost 0 bases, J lost 4 bases, and 16 bases lay in between. This CDR3 has 18 amino acids. The CDR3 loop reads CAISESNPRGDGANVLTF. CDR3 bases: TGTGCCATCAGTGAGTCGAACCCCAGGGGGGACGGGGCCAACGTCCTGACTTTC.

This chain uses TRBV30 with TRBJ1-5; D uncertain. The V end lost 2 bases, the J end lost 0 bases, and 11 bases lay between the germline ends. Germline CDR1 reads GTSNPN; CDR2 reads SVGIG (reference sequence). This CDR3 has 15 residues. CDR3 nucleotides: TGTGCCTGGAGTAGTGCGGGATATAGCAATCAGCCCCAGCATTTT. Translated: CAWSSAGYSNQPQHF.